The clone carrying this T cell receptor beta chain was detected a few times. Its antigen is not known. This record comes from a study of radiotherapy plus CTLA-4 blockade in lung cancer. Ipilimumab-mediated CTLA-4 blockade plus focal radiation was given to patients having chemo-refractory metastatic non-small-cell lung cancer. Sequencing used immunoSEQ multiplex PCR; TCRdb keeps in-frame clones, though not all of them. The repertoire holds 50,000 to 65,000 clones, with around 80% as singletons. CDR3 length: 15 amino acids. Findings of the study overall: Early blood T cell clone dynamics, with interferon-beta, were reported to best predict response. TCR clones of tumor origin grew in blood after radiotherapy plus ipilimumab.

V is TRBV21-1 and J is TRBJ1-1; the D call of TRBD1 is as the table states it, not checked on the DNA. TRBV21-1 is recorded as a pseudogene. This specimen was peripheral blood, taken from a patient treated with radiotherapy plus ipilimumab. The origin of this receptor is a human donor with non-small cell lung cancer who had a partial response to radiotherapy plus ipilimumab. For the CDR3, the DNA is TGTGCCAGCAGCAAAAACAGGGAAGAGAGCACTGAAGCTTTCTTT. Residues: CASSKNREESTEAFF.